These 22 T cell receptor beta chains share one sample of origin, sequenced in a study of blood T cell repertoires in COVID-19. Assay: immunoSEQ multiplex PCR; the TCRdb copy retains only in-frame clones and omits some. The table has 200,000 to 300,000 clones, roughly 88% seen once; the top ten hold about 2.9%. Material for sequencing was PBMCs or T cells enriched from blood (not recorded which). The receptors stem from a woman in her 40s who had been exposed to COVID-19.

The rearrangement uses TRBV6-5 and TRBJ1-2, with no clear D. CDR3 size: 13 residues. Germline V gene lookup returns CDR1 MNHEY and CDR2 SVGAGI. Between the trimmed V and J ends, which lost 6 bases and 9 bases, there was a span of 17 bases. For the CDR3, the DNA is TGTGCCAGCAGCCCCGGGAGCCCAAGGAGCTACACCTTC. It yields the protein CASSPGSPRSYTF.

In its sample, this clone was seen a few times. The chain is built from TRBV28 and TRBJ1-2, with D perhaps TRBD1 (5 bases). Germline lookup yields CDR1 MDHEN and CDR2 SYDVKM. CDR3 length: 14 amino acids. Trimming removed 2 bases from V and 8 bases from J, with 15 bases in between. As DNA, the CDR3 is TGTGCCAGCAGTTTAAGGGCAGGGATGGACGGCTACACCTTC. This gives the protein CASSLRAGMDGYTF.

The chain combines TRBV7-3 with TRBJ2-1; 14 nucleotides align to TRBD2. The CDR3 runs to 13 residues. V was clipped by 5 bases and J by 15 bases; unmatched bases: 6. CDR1 is SGHTA, CDR2 FQGTGA, per germline. The CDR3 DNA sequence: TGTGCCAGCAGCCAGACTAGCGGGAGGGGCGTGTTCTTC. Translation: CASSQTSGRGVFF. Filled out from reference TRBV7-3 and TRBJ2-1, the complete variable domain reads GAGVSQTPSNKVTEKGKYVELRCDPISGHTALYWYRQSLGQGPEFLIYFQGTGAADDSGLPNDRFFAVRPEGSVSTLKIQRTERGDSAVYLCASSQTSGRGVFFGPGTRLTVL.

The chain joins TRBV28 to TRBJ2-7; D possibly corresponds to TRBD1 (5 bases). From germline, CDR1 is MDHEN and CDR2 SYDVKM. Trimming cost V 6 bases and J 0 bases, with 9 bases left between them. The CDR3 extends over 13 amino acids. The DNA for the CDR3 is TGTGCCAGCAGGTCAGGGTTCTCCTACGAGCAGTACTTC. This translates into CASRSGFSYEQYF.

In DNA, the CDR3 is TGTGCCAGCAGCCAAGGAGGCAATCAGCCCCAGCATTTT. Translation gives CASSQGGNQPQHF. The rearrangement links TRBV3-1 (or the pseudogene TRBV3-2) to TRBJ1-5; D is undetermined. V was clipped by 1 base and J by 2 bases, with 3 bases between them. Per the germline V gene, CDR1 is LGHDT and CDR2 is YNNKEL (reference sequence). The CDR3 has 13 amino acids.

This chain connects TRBV7-9 to TRBJ1-2; no reliable D call. Germline loops: CDR1 SEHNR, CDR2 FQNEAQ (reference sequence). The germline V and J ends were trimmed by 5 bases and 0 bases, with 10 bases remaining between them. The CDR3 runs to 14 residues. The chain's CDR3 is CASSPPLTNYGYTF. The DNA of the CDR3 is TGTGCCAGCAGCCCCCCCCTTACTAACTATGGCTACACCTTC. Full variable domain (missing parts from reference TRBV7-9 and TRBJ1-2): DTGVSQNPRHKITKRGQNVTFRCDPISEHNRLYWYRQTLGQGPEFLTYFQNEAQLEKSRLLSDRFSAERPKGSFSTLEIQRTEQGDSAMYLCASSPPLTNYGYTFGSGTRLTVV.

The J gene is TRBJ2-5, the V gene TRBV19, with TRBD2 matching 7 bases. The length of the CDR3 is 15 residues. V lost 3 bases to trimming and J lost 4 bases; unmatched junction nucleotides: 8. Germline V gene data show CDR1 as LNHDA and CDR2 as SQIVND (reference sequence). Here the CDR3 reads CASSMNAGRGETQYF. The CDR3 nucleotides read TGTGCCAGTAGTATGAACGCGGGGAGGGGAGAGACCCAGTACTTC.

The V gene is TRBV12-3 or TRBV12-4, the J gene TRBJ2-4, with D maybe TRBD2 (6 bases). This CDR3 comprises 13 residues. Between the trimmed V and J ends, which lost 2 bases and 12 bases, there was a span of 14 bases. The CDR3 loop reads CASSLSFGTRQYF. DNA for the CDR3: TGTGCCAGCAGTTTAAGTTTTGGGACTCGTCAGTACTTC.

This chain uses TRBV5-1 with TRBJ1-2; D perhaps matches TRBD1 (6 bases). Trimming removed 5 bases from V and 2 bases from J, with 16 bases in between. The CDR3 is made up of 15 amino acids. Germline CDR1 reads SGHRS; CDR2 reads YFSETQ. The DNA of the CDR3 is TGCGCCAGCAGTACGGGGGGCTCAATCAACTATGGCTACACCTTC. It codes for CASSTGGSINYGYTF.

The chain has TRBV7-6 and TRBJ2-6, with 7 bases lining up with TRBD2. The CDR3 runs to 17 residues. CDR1 and CDR2 (germline): SGHVS, FNYEAQ. V shed 4 bases and J 0 bases; nucleotides not matched to a gene: 6. DNA of the CDR3: TGTGCCAGCAGCTCCGGCGGGAGTCTCTCTGGGGCCAACGTCCTGACTTTC. Translated, it gives CASSSGGSLSGANVLTF. The full variable domain, its missing parts supplied by reference TRBV7-6 and TRBJ2-6, is GAGVSQSPRYKVTKRGQDVALRCDPISGHVSLYWYRQALGQGPEFLTYFNYEAQQDKSGLPNDRFSAERPEGSISTLTIQRTEQRDSAMYRCASSSGGSLSGANVLTFGAGSRLTVL.

This clone was observed a single time. The gene calls are TRBV25-1 and TRBJ2-1, with D possibly matching TRBD1 (6 bases). The CDR3 spans 16 residues. The germline V gene has CDR1 MGHDK and CDR2 SYGVNS. Trimming pared 8 bases from V and 9 bases from J, leaving 26 bases between. CDR3 DNA sequence: TGTGCCAGCTCTCCCCGACCTCCTTCAGGGGTCGGTGAGCAGTTCTTC. It translates to CASSPRPPSGVGEQFF.

This rearrangement joins TRBV3-1 (or the pseudogene TRBV3-2) to TRBJ2-5; D is possibly TRBD2 (5 bases). Germline CDR1 LGHDT, CDR2 YNNKEL (reference sequence). The length of the CDR3 is 16 residues. Trimming took 0 bases from V and 3 from J, leaving 14 bases between them. The CDR3 reads CASSQDMAGNKETQYF. DNA for the CDR3: TGTGCCAGCAGCCAAGACATGGCCGGGAATAAAGAGACCCAGTACTTC.

The V and J genes are TRBV7-2 and TRBJ2-1; D is unresolved. Per the germline V gene, CDR1 is SGHTA and CDR2 is FQGNSA. V was shortened by 3 bases and J by 2 bases, with 11 bases between the two germline ends. The CDR3 has 15 residues. For the CDR3, the DNA is TGTGCCAGCAGCTTGGGCCCAAATCCCTACAATGAGCAGTTCTTC. Translating it yields CASSLGPNPYNEQFF.

This clone has just a few counts. The chain combines TRBV20-1 with TRBJ1-2; maybe TRBD1 (5 bases). V lost 5 bases and J lost 8, with 12 bases in between. The CDR3 spans 11 residues. Germline loops: CDR1 DFQATT, CDR2 SNEGSKA (reference sequence). For the CDR3, the DNA is TGCAGTGCTTCTTTGACAGTCGGCTACACCTTC. Its translation is CSASLTVGYTF.

The chain uses TRBV2 and TRBJ1-1; tentative D call: TRBD1 (5 bases). The ends were cut back, 4 bases at V and 0 bases at J, with 9 bases in the middle. This CDR3 is built from 14 residues. Germline V gene sequence: CDR1 SNHLY, CDR2 FYNNEI. In DNA form, the CDR3 reads TGTGCCAGCAGTGTGCGACAGATGAACACTGAAGCTTTCTTT. Its translation: CASSVRQMNTEAFF. Variable domain in full (rest from reference TRBV2 and TRBJ1-1): EPEVTQTPSHQVTQMGQEVILRCVPISNHLYFYWYRQILGQKVEFLVSFYNNEISEKSEIFDDQFSVERPDGSNFTLKIRSTKLEDSAMYFCASSVRQMNTEAFFGQGTRLTVV.

The rearrangement uses TRBV7-9 and TRBJ1-5; D gene unclear. The CDR3 contains 14 residues. In germline, CDR1 is SEHNR, CDR2 FQNEAQ (reference sequence). Trimming removed 8 bases from V and 0 bases from J, with 11 bases in between. The DNA of the CDR3 is TGTGCCAGCTCCGACGACATTAGCAATCAGCCCCAGCATTTT. Translated, it gives CASSDDISNQPQHF.

The V call is TRBV4-3, the J call TRBJ2-7; 8 bases fit TRBD2. Germline trimming cut 0 bases from V and 4 bases from J; bases unmatched to any gene: 8. The CDR3 has 16 residues. Germline V gene lookup returns CDR1 LGHNA and CDR2 YSLEER. This CDR3 is CASSQEWASGSYEQYF. CDR3 nucleotides: TGCGCCAGCAGCCAAGAATGGGCTAGCGGGTCTTACGAGCAGTACTTC.

V and J are TRBV7-9 and TRBJ1-1; TRBD1 matches at 7 bases. The CDR3 extends over 16 amino acids. In germline, CDR1 is SEHNR, CDR2 FQNEAQ (reference sequence). The ends lost 5 bases at V and 1 base at J; junction bases unmatched: 10. The DNA of the CDR3 is TGTGCCAGCAGCCCAGCGCTGGGACAGCCGAACACTGAAGCTTTCTTT. This encodes CASSPALGQPNTEAFF.

The rearrangement links TRBV25-1 to TRBJ2-1; 7 positions match TRBD1. The CDR3 totals 15 residues. The V gene end was trimmed by 6 bases and the J gene end by 3 bases; junction bases not matched to a gene: 8. Germline CDR1 MGHDK, CDR2 SYGVNS. The CDR3 loop reads CASSGTARNYNEQFF. The DNA for the CDR3 is TGTGCCAGCAGCGGGACAGCGAGAAACTACAATGAGCAGTTCTTC.

J is TRBJ1-6 and V is TRBV4-2, with unresolved D. The CDR3 contains 16 residues. Germline CDR1 LGHNA, CDR2 YNFKEQ. V gave up 4 bases and J gave up 7 bases, with 17 bases separating them. For the CDR3, the DNA is TGTGCCAGCAGCCTAGGATGGACTGGAGGGAATTCACCCCTCCACTTT. It is translated as CASSLGWTGGNSPLHF.

The chain is built from TRBV27 and TRBJ2-1; TRBD2 agrees at 9 bases. Trimming took 6 bases from V and 5 from J; bases not matched to a gene: 14. Germline values: CDR1 MNHEY, CDR2 SMNVEV (reference sequence). This CDR3 is 17 amino acids long. CDR3 region: CASSRTAGLAEDNEQFF. For the CDR3, the DNA is TGTGCCAGCAGCCGCACAGCGGGACTAGCAGAAGACAATGAGCAGTTCTTC.

The J gene is TRBJ1-6, the V gene TRBV30; perhaps TRBD1 as D (6 bases). Trimming took off 3 bases at V and 1 base at J, with 10 bases between the two ends. CDR3 length: 15 amino acids. Looked up from germline, CDR1 is GTSNPN and CDR2 is SVGIG (reference sequence). CDR3 residues: CAWSRGWSYNSPLHF. The CDR3 region has the DNA TGTGCCTGGAGCAGGGGATGGTCCTATAATTCACCCCTCCACTTT.